The T cell receptor (beta chain) described here comes from a study of blood T cell repertoires in COVID-19. Profiled with immunoSEQ multiplex PCR; TCRdb holds only in-frame clones, not every one. This table holds 150,000 to 170,000 clones, roughly 84% found once. The TCR was taken from a man aged 60 to 69 with COVID-19, enrolled during active disease. Sequencing was done on a sample of peripheral blood.

The CDR3 loop reads CASSGPTGHNQPQHF. The CDR3 DNA reads as TGTGCCAGCAGCGGGCCGACAGGTCACAATCAGCCCCAGCATTTT. The V gene is TRBV7-6, the J gene TRBJ1-5; possible D gene TRBD1, 6 bases. The CDR3 is 15 amino acids. Per germline, CDR1 SGHVS and CDR2 FNYEAQ. V lost 5 bases to trimming and J lost 3 bases, with 14 bases between them. The full variable domain, its missing parts supplied by reference TRBV7-6 and TRBJ1-5, is GAGVSQSPRYKVTKRGQDVALRCDPISGHVSLYWYRQALGQGPEFLTYFNYEAQQDKSGLPNDRFSAERPEGSISTLTIQRTEQRDSAMYRCASSGPTGHNQPQHFGDGTRLSIL.